The next 11 T cell receptor beta chains were all read from a single sample in a study of T-cell memory formation after mild COVID-19. TCRdb used MiXCR to reprocess the 5' RACE reads, holding one entry per CDR3 protein. The sample shows around 130,000 distinct CDR3 sequences, about 18% of them seen only once. The material sequenced was PBMCs or a T cell subset sorted from them (not recorded which). These receptors all stem from a man aged 18 to 35 who had mild COVID-19 (a few samples of this study predate the infection). Cell type and time point are not known.

This clonotype was counted at least ten times. The chain is built from TRBV5-1 and TRBJ2-3; D is possibly TRBD1 (6 bases). This CDR3 has 15 amino acids. V was cut by 3 bases and J by 6 bases, with 17 bases left in between. Germline values: CDR1 SGHRS, CDR2 YFSETQ. The CDR3 protein is CASSSQTDRADTQYF. The CDR3 DNA sequence: TGCGCCAGCAGCTCCCAAACGGACAGAGCCGATACGCAGTATTTT.

This clonotype was detected only a few times. The chain has TRBV6-5 and TRBJ2-5; 7 bases map to TRBD2. The V segment lost 5 bases and the J segment 4 bases; nucleotides outside the gene matches: 7. The CDR3 is made up of 14 amino acids. The V gene's germline CDR1 is MNHEY and CDR2 SVGAGI. The CDR3 loop reads CASSDWGGGETQYF. The CDR3 bases are TGTGCCAGCAGTGACTGGGGGGGGGGAGAGACCCAGTACTTC.

This clonotype was recorded many times. This chain links TRBV29-1 with TRBJ2-3; D call uncertain. This CDR3 spans 13 amino acids. Germline CDR1 reads SQVTM; CDR2 reads ANQGSEA. Trimming took off 6 bases at V and 1 base at J, with 11 bases between the two ends. CDR3 sequence: CSVIPSGTDTQYF. The CDR3 coding sequence is TGCAGCGTAATTCCGAGCGGCACAGATACGCAGTATTTT.

The V and J genes are TRBV10-3 and TRBJ2-1; D is unresolved. Looked up from germline, CDR1 is ENHRY and CDR2 is SYGVKD. V dropped 1 base and J dropped 0 bases, with 7 bases sitting between them. This CDR3 comprises 15 residues. The DNA of the CDR3 is TGTGCCATCAGTGAGTTAAGCCCCTCCTACAATGAGCAGTTCTTC. As protein: CAISELSPSYNEQFF.

This clonotype was detected only a few times. This sequence joins TRBV6-2 or TRBV6-3 and TRBJ2-2; TRBD2 matches 11 bases. This CDR3 region has 18 residues. Trimming cost V 6 bases and J 0 bases; bases outside gene matches: 9. CDR1 MNHEY and CDR2 SVGEGT come from the germline V gene. CDR3 coding DNA: TGTGCCAGCAGCCTGAGACTAGCGGGGCGCCCGAACACCGGGGAGCTGTTTTTT. It specifies CASSLRLAGRPNTGELFF.

V is TRBV5-1 and J is TRBJ2-1, with 16 bases fitting TRBD2. Germline V gene sequence: CDR1 SGHRS, CDR2 YFSETQ. This CDR3 contains 18 residues. With V trimmed by 4 bases and J by 6 bases, 10 bases remained unmatched. The CDR3 spells CASSMGLAGGRVGNEQFF. CDR3 in DNA: TGCGCCAGCAGCATGGGACTAGCGGGGGGGCGGGTCGGCAATGAGCAGTTCTTC.

This chain uses TRBV7-2 with TRBJ2-7; tentative D call: TRBD1 (6 bases). This CDR3 has 13 residues. Trimming pared 5 bases from V and 4 bases from J, leaving 12 bases between. The germline gives CDR1 SGHTA, CDR2 FQGNSA. The CDR3 loop reads CASSPQTGYEQYV. The CDR3 coding sequence is TGTGCCAGCAGCCCGCAGACAGGATACGAGCAGTACGTC.

This clonotype was observed at least ten times. The gene calls are TRBV7-9 and TRBJ2-3; D gene uncertain. The CDR3 is 14 residues long. Germline CDR1 reads SEHNR; CDR2 reads FQNEAQ (reference sequence). Between the trimmed V and J ends, which lost 3 bases and 0 bases, there was a span of 7 bases. For the CDR3, the DNA is TGTGCCAGCAGCTTTGTGTTAAGCACAGATACGCAGTATTTT. As protein: CASSFVLSTDTQYF.

This clonotype was detected a few times. The chain combines TRBV20-1 with TRBJ2-2; TRBD2 might be the D (5 bases). Germline CDR1 and CDR2: DFQATT and SNEGSKA (reference sequence). V was cut by 4 bases and J by 3 bases, with 15 bases left in between. The CDR3 sequence is 15 residues long. The CDR3 region has the DNA TGCAGTGCTAAGGGTGAGGGTATTGACACCGGGGAGCTGTTTTTT. Translated: CSAKGEGIDTGELFF.

There are a few counts of this clonotype. The chain combines TRBV3-1 with TRBJ2-1; 10 bases fit TRBD2. Germline CDR1 and CDR2: LGHDT and YNNKEL (reference sequence). Trimming at V came to 1 base and at J to 8 bases, leaving 8 bases not matched to a gene. The CDR3 runs 16 residues. CDR3: CASSQANLAGADEQFF. In DNA form, the CDR3 reads TGTGCCAGCAGCCAAGCGAACCTAGCGGGGGCGGATGAGCAGTTCTTC.

This clonotype was seen ten or more times. The CDR3 loop is CATRDPGLNTDNEQFF. The CDR3 DNA follows: TGTGCCACCAGAGATCCAGGACTAAATACCGACAATGAGCAGTTCTTC. The V gene is TRBV24-1, the J gene TRBJ2-1, with TRBD2 as a possible D gene (6 bases). The V end was cut by 7 bases, the J end by 5 bases, with 20 bases between. The V gene's germline CDR1 is KGHDR and CDR2 SFDVKD. The CDR3 sequence is 16 residues long.